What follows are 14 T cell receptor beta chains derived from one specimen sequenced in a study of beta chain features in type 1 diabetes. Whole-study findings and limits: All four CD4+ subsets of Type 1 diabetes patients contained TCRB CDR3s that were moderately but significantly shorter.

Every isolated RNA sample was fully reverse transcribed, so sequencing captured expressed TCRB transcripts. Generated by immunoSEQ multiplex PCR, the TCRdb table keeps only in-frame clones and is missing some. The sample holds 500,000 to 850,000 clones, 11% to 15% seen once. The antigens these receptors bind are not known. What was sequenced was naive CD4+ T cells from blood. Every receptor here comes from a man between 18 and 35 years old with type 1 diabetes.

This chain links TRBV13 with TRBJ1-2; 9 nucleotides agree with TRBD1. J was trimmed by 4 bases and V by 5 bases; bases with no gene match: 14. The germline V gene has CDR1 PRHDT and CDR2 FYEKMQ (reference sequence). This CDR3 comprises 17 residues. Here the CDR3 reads CASSGRTGALSLYGYTF. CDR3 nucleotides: TGTGCCAGCAGCGGGCGGACAGGGGCCCTAAGCCTCTATGGCTACACCTTC.

CDR3: CASIADTQYF. CDR3 nucleotide sequence: TGTGCCAGCATTGCAGATACGCAGTATTTT. The chain carries TRBV6-6 and TRBJ2-3; no clear D gene. The CDR3 has 10 residues. V lost 7 bases and J lost 4, with 3 bases in between. Germline V gene data show CDR1 as MNHNY and CDR2 as SVGAGI (reference sequence).

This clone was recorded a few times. This chain's CDR3 is CASSQEGSGTSGVHEQFF. The CDR3 region has the DNA TGCGCCAGCAGCCAAGAGGGATCCGGGACTAGCGGGGTTCATGAGCAGTTCTTC. The chain carries TRBV4-3 and TRBJ2-1; 13 nucleotides align to TRBD2. Germline V CDR1 and CDR2: LGHNA, YSLEER. Unmatched junction bases numbered 10, after V lost 0 bases and J lost 8 bases. The CDR3 runs 18 residues.

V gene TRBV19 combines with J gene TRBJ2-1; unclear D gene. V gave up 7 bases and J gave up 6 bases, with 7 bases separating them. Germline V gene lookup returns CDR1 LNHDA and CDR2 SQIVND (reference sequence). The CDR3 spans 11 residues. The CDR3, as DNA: TGTGCCAGTACCGAGTTCAATGAGCAGTTCTTC. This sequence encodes CASTEFNEQFF. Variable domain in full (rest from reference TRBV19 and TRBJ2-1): DGGITQSPKYLFRKEGQNVTLSCEQNLNHDAMYWYRQDPGQGLRLIYYSQIVNDFQKGDIAEGYSVSREKKESFPLTVTSAQKNPTAFYLCASTEFNEQFFGPGTRLTVL.

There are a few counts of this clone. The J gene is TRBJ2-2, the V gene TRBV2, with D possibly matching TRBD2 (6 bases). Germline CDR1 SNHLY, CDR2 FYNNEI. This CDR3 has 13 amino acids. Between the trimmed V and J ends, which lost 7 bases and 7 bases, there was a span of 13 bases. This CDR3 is CASIQSGGGELFF. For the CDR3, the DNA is TGTGCCAGCATACAATCCGGGGGCGGGGAGCTGTTTTTT.

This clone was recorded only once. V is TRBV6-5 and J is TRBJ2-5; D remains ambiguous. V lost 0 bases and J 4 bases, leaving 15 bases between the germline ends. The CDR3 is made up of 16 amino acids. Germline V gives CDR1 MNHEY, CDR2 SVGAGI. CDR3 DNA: TGTGCCAGCAGTTACTCGAGCAGGAACCGAGGAGAGACCCAGTACTTC. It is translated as CASSYSSRNRGETQYF.

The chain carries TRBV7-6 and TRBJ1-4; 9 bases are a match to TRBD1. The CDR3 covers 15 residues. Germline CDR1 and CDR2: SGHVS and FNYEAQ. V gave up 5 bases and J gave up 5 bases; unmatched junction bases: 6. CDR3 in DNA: TGTGCCAGCAGCACATCGACAGGGGGGAATGAAAAACTGTTTTTT. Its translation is CASSTSTGGNEKLFF.

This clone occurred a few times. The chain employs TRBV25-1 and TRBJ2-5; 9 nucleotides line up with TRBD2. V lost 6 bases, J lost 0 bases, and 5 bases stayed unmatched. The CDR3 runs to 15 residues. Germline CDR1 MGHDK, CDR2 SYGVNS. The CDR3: CASSGTSWYQETQYF. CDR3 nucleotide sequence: TGTGCCAGCAGCGGGACTAGCTGGTACCAAGAGACCCAGTACTTC.

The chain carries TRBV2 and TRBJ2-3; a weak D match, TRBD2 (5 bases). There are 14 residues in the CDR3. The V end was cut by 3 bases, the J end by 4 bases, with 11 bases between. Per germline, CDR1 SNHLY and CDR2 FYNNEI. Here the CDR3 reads CASSEGVRADTQYF. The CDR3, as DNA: TGTGCCAGCAGTGAGGGAGTTCGGGCAGATACGCAGTATTTT.

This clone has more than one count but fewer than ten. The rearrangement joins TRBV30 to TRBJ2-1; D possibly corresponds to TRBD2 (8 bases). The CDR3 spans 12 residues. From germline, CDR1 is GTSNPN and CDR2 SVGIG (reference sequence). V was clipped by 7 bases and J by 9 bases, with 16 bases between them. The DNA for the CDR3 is TGTGCCTCCAAGGGGGCGGGGGGTGAGCAGTTCTTC. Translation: CASKGAGGEQFF.

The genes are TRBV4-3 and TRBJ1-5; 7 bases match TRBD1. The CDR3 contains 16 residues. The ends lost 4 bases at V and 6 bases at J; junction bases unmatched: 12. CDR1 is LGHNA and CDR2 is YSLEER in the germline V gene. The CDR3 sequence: CASSREVGSGGQPQHF. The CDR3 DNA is TGCGCCAGCAGCCGTGAGGTGGGGTCAGGGGGTCAGCCCCAGCATTTT.

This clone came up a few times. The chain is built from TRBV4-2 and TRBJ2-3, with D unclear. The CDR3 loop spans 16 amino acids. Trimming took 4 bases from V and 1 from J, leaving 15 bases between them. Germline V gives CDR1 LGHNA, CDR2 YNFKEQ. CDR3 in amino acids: CASSPGPNRGTDTQYF. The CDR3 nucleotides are TGTGCCAGCAGCCCCGGACCGAATCGGGGCACAGATACGCAGTATTTT.

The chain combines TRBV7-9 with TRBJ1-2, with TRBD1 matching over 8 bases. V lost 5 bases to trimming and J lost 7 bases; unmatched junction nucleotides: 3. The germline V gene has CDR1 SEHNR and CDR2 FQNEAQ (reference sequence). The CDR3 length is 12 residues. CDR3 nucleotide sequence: TGTGCCAGCAGCCCGGACAGGGCTGGCTACACCTTC. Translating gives CASSPDRAGYTF.

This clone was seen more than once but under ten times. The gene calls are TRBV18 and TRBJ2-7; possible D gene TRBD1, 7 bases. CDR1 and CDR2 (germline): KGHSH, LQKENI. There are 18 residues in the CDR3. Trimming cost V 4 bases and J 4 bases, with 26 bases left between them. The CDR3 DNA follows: TGTGCCAGCTCACAAGGGGCCCTACAGGGGACTCTGGGGTACGAGCAGTACTTC. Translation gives CASSQGALQGTLGYEQYF.